One and the same sample provided the 31 T cell receptor delta chains below, sequenced in a study of gamma-delta T cells after stem cell transplantation. TCRdb called clones from the RT-PCR reads again using CATT. Counted here are about 15,000 delta-chain clones, about 9.8% occurring once; the ten biggest clones make up 62%. What was sequenced was gamma-delta T cells. The receptors shown here come from a human donor. It is not recorded whose cells these are; they may come from a transplant donor.

This clone has a handful of counts. The protein TCRdb gives is from a much larger clone and does not agree with this DNA's translation at residue 17, likely a read error; the protein shown here comes from the DNA. The genes are TRDV2 and TRDJ3; 11 bases fit TRDD3. The CDR3 length is 19 residues. Germline-derived CDR1 and CDR2 are GEAIGNYY and EKD. For the CDR3, the DNA is TGTGCCTGTGACACCGGTTTGGGGGATACGTCCTGGGACACCCGACAGGTGTTTTTC. This translates into CACDTGLGDTSWDTRQVFF.

As regards this clone: A read error is the likely source, as a far larger clone sits one nucleotide away. Other DNA sequences in this sample translate to the same CDR3. This chain joins TRDV2 and TRDJ1, with TRDD3 matching over 8 bases. Germline V gene data show CDR1 as GEAIGNYY and CDR2 as EKD. With 2 bases clipped from V and 0 bases from J, the junction kept 7 bases outside the gene matches. The CDR3 is 16 amino acids. The CDR3, as DNA: TGTGCCTGTGACATTTTGGGGGATCTCTACACCGATAAACTCATCTTT. Encoded protein: CACDILGDLYTDKLIF.

As concerns this clone: It may be a read error: a sequence one base away is much more abundant. The DNA is omitted, as the CDR3 cannot be located on it reliably, and the CDR3 follows TCRdb's listing. The chain combines TRDV1 with TRDJ1; TRDD3 is taken as the D call from the table, unchecked against the DNA. Germline V gene sequence: CDR1 TSWWSYY, CDR2 QGS. The CDR3 is 22 residues long, ends included. CDR3 protein: CALGLPHWVGDGIFLGADKLIF.

This clone appeared a few times. This sequence is one base from a far larger clone and is likely a read error. The sample carries other DNA sequences with the same CDR3. The chain is built from TRDV2 and TRDJ1; 11 bases fit TRDD3. In germline, CDR1 is GEAIGNYY, CDR2 EKD. The CDR3 sequence is 16 residues long. In nucleotides, the CDR3 is TGTGCCTGCGACACTCTGGGGGATACTTACACCGATAAACTCATCTTT. This sequence encodes CACDTLGDTYTDKLIF.

The table lists this clone with many counts. Since a far larger clone is one base different, this is likely a read error. Other DNA sequences in the sample encode the same CDR3. V and J are TRDV2 and TRDJ1; weak D call: TRDD3 (6 bases). CDR3 length equals 14 residues. Germline V gene lookup returns CDR1 GEAIGNYY and CDR2 EKD. The CDR3 protein is CACDTVSGERELIF. DNA for the CDR3: TGTGCCTGTGACACCGTGTCGGGGGAGAGGGAACTTATCTTT.

This clone was recorded at least ten times. A much bigger clone sits one base away, suggesting this may be a read error. The rearrangement links TRDV2 to TRDJ1; 12 nucleotides match TRDD3. The CDR3 has 16 amino acids. Germline CDR1 reads GEAIGNYY; CDR2 reads EKD. V was pared by 3 bases and J by 3 bases, with 7 bases of the junction left unmatched. The CDR3 nucleotides are TGTGCCTGTGACTCCTTGCTGGGGGATACGCCCGATAAACTCATCTTT. Translation gives CACDSLLGDTPDKLIF.

Details on this clone: The protein given by TCRdb reflects a much larger clone and differs at residue 10 from this DNA's translation, likely from a read error; the protein shown is the DNA's translation. This sequence joins TRDV2 and TRDJ1, with 8 bases lining up with TRDD3. The CDR3 is made up of 17 amino acids. Per germline, CDR1 GEAIGNYY and CDR2 EKD. Losses at the gene ends were 3 bases for V and 0 bases for J; bases not matched to a gene: 11. CDR3 nucleotide sequence: TGTGCCTGTGACGCAGTACTGGGGGCTCTGTACACCGATAAACTCATCTTT. This gives the protein CACDAVLGALYTDKLIF.

This clone was seen repeatedly, ten times or more. One end of the junction fails to match germline, which may point to a read error. This sample also contains other DNA sequences that code for the same CDR3. The V gene is TRDV3, the J gene TRDJ1, with D tentatively TRDD3 (6 bases). Germline V gives CDR1 TVYSNPD, CDR2 GDNSRS (reference sequence). The CDR3 covers 20 residues. CDR3 protein: CASVYSTQTGLMANTDTLIF. The CDR3 bases are TGTGCCTCAGTGTACTCTACTCAGACTGGGTTGATGGCCAACACCGATACACTCATCTTT.

Regarding this clone: The protein TCRdb lists belongs to a much larger clone and differs from this DNA's translation at residue 12, which points to a read error; the protein shown is made from the DNA. Other DNA sequences of this sample code for an identical CDR3. This chain connects TRDV1 to TRDJ1; 9 positions agree with TRDD3. There are 23 residues in the CDR3. V was clipped by 9 bases and J by 2 bases; unmatched bases: 34. Germline V gene data show CDR1 as TSWWSYY and CDR2 as QGS. This chain's CDR3 is CALPGDGPLPTLGDPIETDKLIF. The CDR3 DNA reads TGTGCTCTGCCAGGGGACGGCCCCCTGCCGACCCTGGGGGATCCCATCGAGACCGATAAACTCATCTTT.

This clone was observed a handful of times. Since a far larger clone is one base different, this is likely a read error. Other DNA sequences from this sample encode an identical CDR3 as well. The chain couples TRDV1 to TRDJ1; 10 bases match TRDD3. V lost 5 bases, J lost 2 bases, and 20 bases stayed unmatched. CDR1 is TSWWSYY and CDR2 is QGS in the germline V gene. This CDR3 is 20 amino acids long. CDR3 loop: CALGNLPTYWGIGGTDKLIF. In DNA form, the CDR3 reads TGTGCTCTTGGGAATCTTCCTACCTACTGGGGGATCGGGGGTACCGATAAACTCATCTTT.

In its sample, this clone was seen a few times. At one of its ends the junction is not consistent with the germline gene, which may arise from a read error. The CDR3 DNA sequence: TGTGCCTGTGACACCGTCGAGGTCTCCATCTCCTCGGACACCCGACAGATGTTTTTC. This gives the protein CACDTVEVSISSDTRQMFF. The V call is TRDV2, the J call TRDJ3; D gene unclear. Germline V gene data show CDR1 as GEAIGNYY and CDR2 as EKD. This CDR3 is 19 amino acids long.

In the case of this clone: TCRdb's protein for this DNA is that of a much larger clone and differs from the translation at residue 11, likely a read error; the protein shown is the DNA translation. This chain links TRDV2 with TRDJ3; 8 nucleotides line up with TRDD3. CDR3 size: 20 residues. Germline V gene sequence: CDR1 GEAIGNYY, CDR2 EKD. The V gene end was trimmed by 1 base and the J gene end by 0 bases; junction bases not matched to a gene: 10. CDR3 region: CACDTPDGGSPSWDTRQMFF. The DNA of the CDR3 is TGTGCCTGTGACACTCCCGATGGGGGATCCCCCTCCTGGGACACCCGACAGATGTTTTTC.

This clone was observed a few times. TCRdb has a much larger clone's protein, which differs at residues 5 and 7 from the translation of this DNA, likely because of a read error; what is shown is the protein translated from the DNA. The chain recombines TRDV1 with TRDJ1; D remains unclear. The CDR3 covers 17 residues. Per the germline V gene, CDR1 is TSWWSYY and CDR2 is QGS. Trimming pared 5 bases from V and 3 bases from J, leaving 22 bases between. This chain's CDR3 is CALGTRLTFRASDKLIF. The CDR3 DNA is TGTGCTCTTGGGACACGACTCACATTTCGTGCTTCCGATAAACTCATCTTT.

This clone was counted only a few times. Translating this DNA gives a protein that differs at residues 4 and 5 from the TCRdb one, which belongs to a much larger clone; a read error is likely, and the protein shown is this translation. The V gene is TRDV2, the J gene TRDJ1; TRDD3 matches at 9 bases. With V trimmed by 5 bases and J by 5 bases, 17 bases remained unmatched. The CDR3 spans 17 residues. From germline, CDR1 is GEAIGNYY and CDR2 EKD. CDR3 sequence (DNA): TGTGCCTGTGTCATTTTGGGCGGACTGGGGGACAAGGATAAACTCATCTTT. This sequence encodes CACVILGGLGDKDKLIF.

In this sample, this clone turned up a few times. TCRdb attributes to this sequence the protein of a much larger clone, which differs from the DNA translation at residue 10; a read error is likely, and the protein displayed is translated from the DNA. This chain connects TRDV2 to TRDJ1; TRDD3 matches at 7 bases. CDR3 length: 21 amino acids. Germline CDR1 and CDR2: GEAIGNYY and EKD. The J segment lost 0 bases and the V segment lost 0 bases, leaving 21 bases of the junction unmatched. As DNA, the CDR3 is TGTGCCTGTGACACCGTTCAAAAAAGTCGGGGGGATGAAACGTACACCGATAAACTCATCTTT. Protein sequence: CACDTVQKSRGDETYTDKLIF.

On this clone itself: This likely stems from a read error, as it lies one base from a far larger clone. This rearrangement joins TRDV1 to TRDJ1; 8 bases map to TRDD3. V was clipped by 2 bases and J by 0 bases; unmatched bases: 29. Germline lookup yields CDR1 TSWWSYY and CDR2 QGS. The CDR3 covers 24 residues. In DNA, the CDR3 is TGTGCTCTTGGGGAAGGGGCCTTCCACGCCTTACTGGGGGCGTATTCCTTCTACACCGATAAACTCATCTTT. It yields the protein CALGEGAFHALLGAYSFYTDKLIF.

The sample holds many counts of this clone. This chain uses TRDV2 with TRDJ1; no firm D call. The germline CDR1 and CDR2 sequences are GEAIGNYY and EKD. This CDR3 is built from 17 residues. With 0 bases removed from V and 0 bases from J, the gap between germline ends came to 16 bases. Here the CDR3 reads CACDTGRTKKYTDKLIF. The CDR3 bases are TGTGCCTGTGACACCGGAAGAACCAAAAAGTACACCGATAAACTCATCTTT.

This clone has only a few counts. The junction departs from germline at one end; a sequencing error may be responsible. The rearrangement links TRDV2 to TRDJ2; possibly TRDD3 for D (5 bases). Germline V gene data show CDR1 as GEAIGNYY and CDR2 as EKD. This CDR3 comprises 20 residues. The chain's CDR3 is CACDSHGRGGKNLSTAKLFF. The CDR3 DNA is TGTGCCTGCGACTCCCATGGGAGGGGGGGCAAAAACCTTTCGACAGCAAAACTCTTCTTT.

The chain joins TRDV2 to TRDJ1, with D possibly being TRDD3 (5 bases). Between the trimmed V and J ends, which lost 0 bases and 6 bases, there was a span of 22 bases. This CDR3 contains 17 residues. CDR1 is GEAIGNYY and CDR2 is EKD in the germline V gene. CDR3 amino acids: CACDTVLRPALENKLIF. The CDR3 coding sequence is TGTGCCTGTGACACCGTCCTCCGCCCGGCACTGGAGAATAAACTCATCTTT.

This clone is deemed medium-sized (0.01 to 0.1%). Distinct nucleotide sequences in the sample also encode this CDR3. The chain employs TRDV2 and TRDJ1; TRDD3 agrees at 11 bases. The CDR3 consists of 18 residues. Germline V gene sequence: CDR1 GEAIGNYY, CDR2 EKD. V was pared by 3 bases and J by 0 bases, with 11 bases of the junction left unmatched. The CDR3 sequence is CACDALGDTLTYTDKLIF. The CDR3 nucleotides read TGTGCCTGTGACGCTCTGGGGGATACCCTAACGTACACCGATAAACTCATCTTT.

This clone occurred many times. The protein recorded in TCRdb matches a much larger clone and deviates from this DNA's translation at residue 3, suggesting a read error; the protein here is obtained by translating the DNA. The chain uses TRDV2 and TRDJ1; 11 bases are shared with TRDD3. The CDR3 sequence is 17 residues long. Germline CDR1 reads GEAIGNYY; CDR2 reads EKD. CDR3 bases: TGTGCCAGTGACTCTCTCATGGGGGATACGGTCACCGATAAACTCATCTTT. Encoded protein: CASDSLMGDTVTDKLIF.

As concerns this clone: Mismatch with germline at one junction end may stem from a read error. The chain recombines TRDV1 with TRDJ1, with D possibly TRDD3 on 5 matching bases. The CDR3 totals 13 residues. CDR1 is TSWWSYY, CDR2 QGS, per germline. The CDR3 DNA follows: TGTGCTCGTGGGGACCTAGAGAACGATAAACTCATCTTT. It translates to CARGDLENDKLIF.

This clone was counted between two and nine times. TCRdb lists the protein of a much larger clone for this DNA, which differs at residue 10, so this is likely a read error; the protein given here is translated from the DNA itself. DNA for the CDR3: TGTGCTCTTGGGGAAACTTCTACGATGGCGGGGGATACCCACACCGATAAACTCATCTTT. Its protein product is CALGETSTMAGDTHTDKLIF. The rearrangement links TRDV1 to TRDJ1; 9 bases line up with TRDD3. CDR3 length: 20 residues. V dropped 2 bases and J dropped 0; count of bases not matched to a gene: 16. The germline CDR1 and CDR2 sequences are TSWWSYY and QGS.

As to this clone: The sample holds other DNA sequences that translate to the same CDR3. The CDR3 sequence: CACDTLGDMINTDKLIF. The CDR3 DNA reads TGTGCCTGTGACACTTTGGGGGATATGATTAACACCGATAAACTCATCTTT. The rearrangement joins TRDV2 to TRDJ1; TRDD3 matches 9 bases. Per the germline V gene, CDR1 is GEAIGNYY and CDR2 is EKD. The CDR3 sequence is 17 residues long. V shed 1 base and J 0 bases; nucleotides not matched to a gene: 8.

This clone was recorded a few times. A much bigger clone sits one base away, suggesting this may be a read error. Other nucleotide sequences in the sample specify the same CDR3. The chain is built from TRDV2 and TRDJ1, with D uncertain. Germline assignment: CDR1 GEAIGNYY and CDR2 EKD. V lost 0 bases and J lost 1, with 20 bases in between. This CDR3 region has 18 residues. The CDR3 DNA follows: TGTGCCTGTGACACCCTTGTCGCCGCACGCGGATCCACCGATAAACTCATCTTT. Its translation is CACDTLVAARGSTDKLIF.

This clone came up once. The chain combines TRDV2 with TRDJ1; D is uncertain. The V gene lost 4 bases and the J gene lost 7 bases, with 30 bases spanning the gap. The CDR3 is made up of 18 amino acids. Germline CDR1 reads GEAIGNYY; CDR2 reads EKD. The CDR3 here is CACDSASLTVCIVPKLIF. The CDR3 bases are TGTGCCTGTGATTCTGCCTCCTTGACCGTGTGTATCGTCCCTAAACTCATCTTT.

With regard to this clone: TCRdb records a much larger clone's protein for this DNA, with a difference at residue 14 that likely arises from a read error; the protein given is the translation of the DNA. The chain has TRDV2 and TRDJ1, with TRDD3 matching over 10 bases. Germline V gene sequence: CDR1 GEAIGNYY, CDR2 EKD. This CDR3 contains 17 residues. CDR3: CACDTLGDMINTDRLIF. The CDR3 coding sequence is TGTGCCTGTGACACCCTGGGGGATATGATTAACACCGATAGACTCATCTTT.

As regards this clone: A junction end diverges from the germline sequence, so it may reflect a read error. Different DNA sequences within this sample yield the same CDR3. The chain uses TRDV2 and TRDJ1, with TRDD3 matching over 8 bases. Germline CDR1 and CDR2: GEAIGNYY and EKD. The CDR3 extends over 17 amino acids. The CDR3 DNA sequence: TGTGCCTGCGACACCCGCTGGGGGAGCCCGTACACCGATAAACTCATCTTT. Residues: CACDTRWGSPYTDKLIF.

Notes on this clone: The protein TCRdb lists belongs to a much larger clone and differs from this DNA's translation at residue 10, which points to a read error; the protein shown is made from the DNA. The chain carries TRDV2 and TRDJ1; D not certain. The CDR3 length is 19 residues. V lost 0 bases, J lost 2 bases, and 24 bases lay in between. CDR1 GEAIGNYY and CDR2 EKD come from the germline V gene. In DNA form, the CDR3 reads TGTGCCTGTGACACCGGGAAGGGGCTGGTGGCCCCCTTGACCGATAAACTCATCTTT. Translation gives CACDTGKGLVAPLTDKLIF.

This clone was observed a handful of times. It is likely a read error: a sequence one base away is far more abundant. The identical CDR3 is also encoded by other nucleotide sequences in the sample. V usage is TRDV2 and J usage is TRDJ1; no clear D gene. Germline CDR1 GEAIGNYY, CDR2 EKD. This CDR3 contains 15 residues. The CDR3 here is CACDTAAPYTDKLIF. In DNA form, the CDR3 reads TGTGCCTGCGACACCGCTGCGCCTTACACCGATAAACTCATCTTT.

This clone appeared a few times. TCRdb lists the protein of a much larger clone for this DNA, which differs at residue 12, so this is likely a read error; the protein given here is translated from the DNA itself. The rearrangement uses TRDV2 and TRDJ1; 13 bases agree with TRDD3. This CDR3 spans 22 amino acids. Germline V gives CDR1 GEAIGNYY, CDR2 EKD. V trimming: 3 bases; J trimming: 0 bases; junction bases outside the gene matches: 21. CDR3 DNA sequence: TGTGCCTGTGACCCTCTACTGGGGGATACGCCCGGAGATCCTGTGTACACCGATAAACTCATCTTT. Its protein product is CACDPLLGDTPGDPVYTDKLIF.